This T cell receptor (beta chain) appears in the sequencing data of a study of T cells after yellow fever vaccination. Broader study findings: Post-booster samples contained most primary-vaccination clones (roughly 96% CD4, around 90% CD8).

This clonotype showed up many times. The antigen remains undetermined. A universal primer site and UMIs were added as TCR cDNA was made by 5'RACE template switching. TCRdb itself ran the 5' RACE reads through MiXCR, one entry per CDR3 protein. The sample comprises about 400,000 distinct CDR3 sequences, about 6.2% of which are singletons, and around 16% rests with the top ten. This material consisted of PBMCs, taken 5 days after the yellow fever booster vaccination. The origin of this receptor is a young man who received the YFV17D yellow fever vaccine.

Here the CDR3 reads CASSLDQGYEQFF. CDR3 sequence (DNA): TGTGCCAGCAGCTTAGACCAGGGGTATGAGCAGTTCTTC. The chain uses TRBV7-9 and TRBJ2-1; weak D call: TRBD1 (6 bases). The CDR3 runs 13 residues. From germline, CDR1 is SEHNR and CDR2 FQNEAQ (reference sequence). The V and J ends lost 1 base and 8 bases respectively, with 9 bases between them. The whole variable domain, filled in from reference TRBV7-9 and TRBJ2-1, reads DTGVSQNPRHKITKRGQNVTFRCDPISEHNRLYWYRQTLGQGPEFLTYFQNEAQLEKSRLLSDRFSAERPKGSFSTLEIQRTEQGDSAMYLCASSLDQGYEQFFGPGTRLTVL.